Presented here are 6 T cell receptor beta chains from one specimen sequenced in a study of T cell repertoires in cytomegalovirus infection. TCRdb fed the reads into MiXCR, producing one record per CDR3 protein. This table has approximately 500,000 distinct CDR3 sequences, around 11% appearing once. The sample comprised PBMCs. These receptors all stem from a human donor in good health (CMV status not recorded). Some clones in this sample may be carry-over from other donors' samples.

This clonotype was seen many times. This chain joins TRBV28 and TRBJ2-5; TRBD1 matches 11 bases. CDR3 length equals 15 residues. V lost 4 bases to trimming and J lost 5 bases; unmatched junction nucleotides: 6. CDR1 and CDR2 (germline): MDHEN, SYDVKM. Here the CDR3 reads CASSSRDRGEETQYF. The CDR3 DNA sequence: TGTGCCAGCAGTTCCCGGGACAGGGGGGAGGAGACCCAGTACTTC.

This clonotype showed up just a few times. The CDR3, as DNA: TGTGCCAGTACCGCTGAGGGCTATGGCTACACCTTC. Protein sequence: CASTAEGYGYTF. The chain uses TRBV19 and TRBJ1-2; D remains ambiguous. The V and J ends lost 7 bases and 4 bases respectively, with 10 bases between them. Germline CDR1 reads LNHDA; CDR2 reads SQIVND (reference sequence). The CDR3 is made up of 12 amino acids.

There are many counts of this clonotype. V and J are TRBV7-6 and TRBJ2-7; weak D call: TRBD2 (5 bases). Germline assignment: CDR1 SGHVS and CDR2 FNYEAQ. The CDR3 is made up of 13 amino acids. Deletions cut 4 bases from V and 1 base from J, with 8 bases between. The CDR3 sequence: CASSSRESYEQYF. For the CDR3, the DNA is TGTGCCAGCAGCTCAAGGGAGTCCTACGAGCAGTACTTC.

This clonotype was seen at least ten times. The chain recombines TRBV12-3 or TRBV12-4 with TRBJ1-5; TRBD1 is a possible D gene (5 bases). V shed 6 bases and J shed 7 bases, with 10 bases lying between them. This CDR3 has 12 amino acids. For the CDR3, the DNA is TGTGCCAGCAGAAGGGACGTCCAGCCCCAGCATTTT. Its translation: CASRRDVQPQHF.

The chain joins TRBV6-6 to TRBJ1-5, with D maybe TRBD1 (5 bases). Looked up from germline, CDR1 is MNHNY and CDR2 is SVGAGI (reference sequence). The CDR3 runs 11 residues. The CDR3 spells CAGGGNQPQHF. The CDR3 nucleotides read TGTGCGGGGGGGGGAAATCAGCCCCAGCATTTT.

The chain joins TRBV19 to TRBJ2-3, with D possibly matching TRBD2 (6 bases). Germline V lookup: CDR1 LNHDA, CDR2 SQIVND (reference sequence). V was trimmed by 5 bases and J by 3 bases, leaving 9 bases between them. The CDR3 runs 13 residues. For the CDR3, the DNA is TGTGCCAGTAGTCTCCGGGAGACAGATACGCAGTATTTT. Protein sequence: CASSLRETDTQYF.